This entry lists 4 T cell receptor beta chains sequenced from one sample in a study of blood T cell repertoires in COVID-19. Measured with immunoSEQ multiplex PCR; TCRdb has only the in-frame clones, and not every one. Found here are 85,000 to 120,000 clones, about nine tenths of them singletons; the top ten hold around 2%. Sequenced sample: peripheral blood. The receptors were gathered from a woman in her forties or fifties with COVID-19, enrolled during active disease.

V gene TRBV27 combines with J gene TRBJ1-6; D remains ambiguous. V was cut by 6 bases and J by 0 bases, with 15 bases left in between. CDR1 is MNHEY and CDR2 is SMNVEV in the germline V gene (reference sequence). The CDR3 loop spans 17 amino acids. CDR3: CASRRGIEGSYNSPLHF. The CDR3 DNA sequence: TGTGCCAGCAGACGGGGTATTGAGGGCTCCTATAATTCACCCCTCCACTTT.

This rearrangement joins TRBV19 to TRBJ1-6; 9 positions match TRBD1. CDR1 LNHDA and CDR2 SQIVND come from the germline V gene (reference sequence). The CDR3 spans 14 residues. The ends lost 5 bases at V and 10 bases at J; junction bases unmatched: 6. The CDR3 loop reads CASSPTGGNSPLHF. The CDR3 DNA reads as TGTGCCAGTAGTCCGACAGGGGGTAACTCACCCCTCCACTTT.

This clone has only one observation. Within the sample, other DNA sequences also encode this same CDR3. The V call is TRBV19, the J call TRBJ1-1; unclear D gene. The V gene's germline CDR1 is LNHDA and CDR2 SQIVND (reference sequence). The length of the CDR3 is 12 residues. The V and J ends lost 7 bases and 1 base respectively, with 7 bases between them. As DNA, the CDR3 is TGTGCCAGTAAAACTGGGAACACTGAAGCTTTCTTT. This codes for CASKTGNTEAFF.

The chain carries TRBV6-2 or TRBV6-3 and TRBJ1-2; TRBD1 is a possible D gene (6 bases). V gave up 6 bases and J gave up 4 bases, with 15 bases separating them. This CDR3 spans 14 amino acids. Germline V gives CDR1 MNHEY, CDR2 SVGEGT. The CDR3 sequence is CASSQDSRFYGYTF. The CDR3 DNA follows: TGTGCCAGCAGCCAGGACAGCCGATTCTATGGCTACACCTTC.